The 21 T cell receptor beta chains below were found in one sample sequenced in a study of T cell responses to AZD1222 COVID-19 vaccine. The repertoire was sequenced with immunoSEQ multiplex PCR; TCRdb's copy has only in-frame clones and lacks some. Altogether 20,000 to 25,000 clones are present, roughly 91% being singletons, with the ten largest covering 34%. The specimen comprised peripheral blood, sampled 28 days after the second AZD1222 dose. All receptors derive from an adult who received the AZD1222 COVID-19 vaccine.

The CDR3 protein is CASGPAEVSNQPQHF. The CDR3 bases are TGTGCCAGCGGGCCCGCCGAGGTGAGCAATCAGCCCCAGCATTTT. This sequence joins TRBV19 and TRBJ1-5, with unresolved D. V was clipped by 9 bases and J by 1 base, with 16 bases between them. Per the germline V gene, CDR1 is LNHDA and CDR2 is SQIVND (reference sequence). CDR3 length equals 15 residues.

The chain carries TRBV4-2 and TRBJ2-3; TRBD2 matches 15 bases. CDR1 and CDR2 (germline): LGHNA, YNFKEQ. V was pared by 3 bases and J by 5 bases, with 0 bases of the junction left unmatched. The CDR3 length is 15 residues. The CDR3 here is CASSQGLAGGDTQYF. The CDR3 DNA reads TGTGCCAGCAGCCAGGGACTAGCGGGAGGAGATACGCAGTATTTT.

The V and J genes are TRBV11-2 and TRBJ2-7, with 8 bases aligning to TRBD1. V shed 3 bases, J shed 3 bases, and the junction held 4 bases outside the gene matches. CDR3 length equals 14 residues. Germline V CDR1 and CDR2: SGHAT, FQNNGV. The CDR3: CASSFGTGLYEQYF. The CDR3 bases are TGTGCCAGCAGCTTTGGGACAGGCCTCTACGAGCAGTACTTC.

The chain has TRBV7-6 and TRBJ1-6; D gene uncertain. The length of the CDR3 is 16 residues. Germline-derived CDR1 and CDR2 are SGHVS and FNYEAQ. V lost 5 bases, J lost 1 base, and 12 bases lay in between. The DNA for the CDR3 is TGTGCCAGCAGCCCACGGAGTAGGTCCTATAATTCACCCCTCCACTTT. It yields the protein CASSPRSRSYNSPLHF.

The chain employs TRBV28 and TRBJ1-4; D not certain. The ends were cut back, 5 bases at V and 10 bases at J, with 17 bases in the middle. Germline assignment: CDR1 MDHEN and CDR2 SYDVKM. The CDR3 runs 14 residues. CDR3 sequence: CASSPSGYYGKLFF. Written as DNA, the CDR3 is TGTGCCAGCAGTCCATCGGGGTATTACGGAAAACTGTTTTTT.

This chain links TRBV2 with TRBJ2-5; 7 bases fit TRBD1. Germline V gene sequence: CDR1 SNHLY, CDR2 FYNNEI. This CDR3 has 12 amino acids. V gave up 11 bases and J gave up 1 base; unmatched junction bases: 4. CDR3 sequence: CAGTVSQETQYF. The CDR3 bases are TGTGCCGGGACAGTTAGCCAAGAGACCCAGTACTTC.

The chain links TRBV7-8 to TRBJ2-3; D uncertain. The V gene's germline CDR1 is SGHVS and CDR2 FQNEAQ. The CDR3 covers 14 residues. The V gene lost 4 bases and the J gene lost 4 bases, with 12 bases spanning the gap. CDR3 region: CASSSSWSADTQYF. As DNA, the CDR3 is TGTGCCAGCAGCTCTTCCTGGTCTGCAGATACGCAGTATTTT.

V gene TRBV3-1 (or the pseudogene TRBV3-2) combines with J gene TRBJ2-7; a possible D gene is TRBD1 (6 bases). Trimming took 3 bases from V and 3 from J, leaving 9 bases between them. Germline CDR1 and CDR2: LGHDT and YNNKEL (reference sequence). The CDR3 is 13 residues long. The CDR3 DNA reads TGTGCCAGCAGCCACAGGGGAAGCTACGAGCAGTACTTC. Amino acids: CASSHRGSYEQYF.

The CDR3 spells CASSLNRGQDTQYF. CDR3 sequence (DNA): TGTGCCAGCAGCTTAAACAGGGGGCAAGATACGCAGTATTTT. The gene calls are TRBV11-2 and TRBJ2-3; 9 bases are shared with TRBD1. The CDR3 extends over 14 amino acids. After removal of 2 bases from V and 5 bases from J, the junction contained 2 bases not matched to a gene. The V gene's germline CDR1 is SGHAT and CDR2 FQNNGV.

The V call is TRBV7-2, the J call TRBJ1-6; D might be TRBD1 (5 bases). CDR1 is SGHTA, CDR2 FQGNSA, per germline. The CDR3 covers 15 residues. Trimming shortened V by 5 bases and J by 4 bases, and 12 bases separated the two germline ends. CDR3: CASSPAGGYNSPLHF. The CDR3 coding sequence is TGTGCCAGCAGCCCGGCCGGGGGGTATAATTCACCCCTCCACTTT.

V usage is TRBV10-3 and J usage is TRBJ1-5; 9 bases agree with TRBD1. The CDR3 consists of 13 residues. J gave up 5 bases and V 8 bases, and 4 bases lay outside the gene matches. Germline CDR1 ENHRY, CDR2 SYGVKD. Written as DNA, the CDR3 is TGTGCCATCGAACAGGGGGCGGATCAGCCCCAGCATTTT. This codes for CAIEQGADQPQHF.

The chain is built from TRBV5-1 and TRBJ1-4; D is possibly TRBD1 (5 bases). Trimming took off 0 bases at V and 6 bases at J, with 12 bases between the two ends. The CDR3 is 15 amino acids. From germline, CDR1 is SGHRS and CDR2 YFSETQ. The CDR3 sequence: CASSLEGPGDEKLFF. Here the CDR3 DNA reads TGCGCCAGCAGCTTGGAGGGGCCCGGGGATGAAAAACTGTTTTTT.

The chain couples TRBV5-4 to TRBJ2-2; 10 bases align to TRBD2. The junction had 4 bases not matched to a gene; V was cut back by 3 bases and J by 2 bases. Germline values: CDR1 SGHNT, CDR2 YYREEE (reference sequence). The CDR3 extends over 16 amino acids. As DNA, the CDR3 is TGTGCCAGCAGCTCGGGACTAGCGACCAACACCGGGGAGCTGTTTTTT. This codes for CASSSGLATNTGELFF. Based on the CDR3 plus reference TRBV5-4 and TRBJ2-2, the full variable domain is ETGVTQSPTHLIKTRGQQVTLRCSSQSGHNTVSWYQQALGQGPQFIFQYYREEENGRGNFPPRFSGLQFPNYSSELNVNALELDDSALYLCASSSGLATNTGELFFGEGSRLTVL.

This CDR3 reads CASRKGRQYGYTF. In nucleotides, the CDR3 is TGTGCCAGCAGGAAGGGACGCCAGTATGGCTACACCTTC. V usage is TRBV28 and J usage is TRBJ1-2; D may be TRBD1 (5 bases). The V end was cut by 6 bases, the J end by 5 bases, with 13 bases between. From germline, CDR1 is MDHEN and CDR2 SYDVKM. This CDR3 contains 13 residues.

This clone was observed once. The chain joins TRBV12-5 to TRBJ1-3; D gene uncertain. Germline CDR1 LGHNT, CDR2 FRNRAP. With 1 base removed from V and 4 bases from J, the gap between germline ends came to 8 bases. The CDR3 covers 14 residues. CDR3 DNA sequence: TGTGCTAGTGGTTTGGGGGGAGAGGGAAACACCATATATTTT. Translated, it gives CASGLGGEGNTIYF.

V and J are TRBV25-1 and TRBJ2-1; D ambiguous. Germline V lookup: CDR1 MGHDK, CDR2 SYGVNS. CDR3 length equals 14 residues. V lost 2 bases and J lost 7, with 12 bases in between. The DNA of the CDR3 is TGTGCCAGCAGTGAAGGAAGAGAAGGGAATGAGCAGTTCTTC. Translation: CASSEGREGNEQFF.

This clone came up once. The chain employs TRBV28 and TRBJ1-2, with D hard to call. This CDR3 has 13 residues. V shed 2 bases and J shed 6 bases, with 10 bases lying between them. Germline assignment: CDR1 MDHEN and CDR2 SYDVKM. CDR3: CASSLPQDDGYTF. In DNA form, the CDR3 reads TGTGCCAGCAGTTTACCCCAGGACGATGGCTACACCTTC.

The V gene is TRBV10-3, the J gene TRBJ2-2; D is ambiguous. This CDR3 has 15 residues. In germline, CDR1 is ENHRY, CDR2 SYGVKD. The V end was cut by 5 bases, the J end by 5 bases, with 15 bases between. CDR3 in amino acids: CAISRGQDLTGELFF. CDR3 in DNA: TGTGCCATCAGTAGAGGTCAAGATCTGACCGGGGAGCTGTTTTTT.

The V call is TRBV28, the J call TRBJ1-3; maybe TRBD1 (6 bases). CDR1 MDHEN and CDR2 SYDVKM come from the germline V gene. The CDR3 length is 15 residues. V shed 2 bases and J shed 4 bases, with 12 bases lying between them. The CDR3, as DNA: TGTGCCAGCAGTTTAGGGGGGGCGCCGGGAAACACCATATATTTT. Protein: CASSLGGAPGNTIYF.

The chain carries TRBV2 and TRBJ1-5; the D gene is possibly TRBD1 (6 bases). CDR3 length equals 14 residues. Trimming cost V 7 bases and J 6 bases, with 16 bases left between them. Germline loops: CDR1 SNHLY, CDR2 FYNNEI. As DNA, the CDR3 is TGTGCCAGCACCACTGACAGGAATCGTCAGCCCCAGCATTTT. Its translation: CASTTDRNRQPQHF.

The V and J genes are TRBV25-1 and TRBJ2-3; TRBD2 matches 14 bases. Germline-derived CDR1 and CDR2 are MGHDK and SYGVNS. This CDR3 is built from 16 residues. Trimming cost V 3 bases and J 5 bases; bases outside gene matches: 4. The CDR3 loop reads CASSEGLAGAGDTQYF. CDR3 nucleotides: TGTGCCAGCAGTGAGGGACTAGCGGGAGCCGGAGATACGCAGTATTTT. Supplemented by reference TRBV25-1 and TRBJ2-3, the full variable domain reads EADIYQTPRYLVIGTGKKITLECSQTMGHDKMYWYQQDPGMELHLIHYSYGVNSTEKGDLSSESTVSRIRTEHFPLTLESARPSHTSQYLCASSEGLAGAGDTQYFGPGTRLTVL.